This T cell receptor beta chain is drawn from a study of fetal regulatory T cell absence and autoimmunity. V lost 2 bases and J 4 bases, leaving 8 bases between the germline ends. The CDR3 runs to 13 residues. Germline V gene data show CDR1 as GTSNPN and CDR2 as SVGIG (reference sequence). This table comes from immunoSEQ multiplex PCR, and its TCRdb copy is limited to in-frame clones, with some not included. The data contain roughly 95,000 clones, about three quarters of them singletons. This clonotype originated in a male donor with IPEX syndrome. The V and J genes are TRBV30 and TRBJ2-2, with a weak D call TRBD1 (5 bases). The sequenced material came from pancreas tissue. CDR3 nucleotides: TGTGCCTGGAGTCCCCAGGGCACCGGGGAGCTGTTTTTT. It codes for CAWSPQGTGELFF.